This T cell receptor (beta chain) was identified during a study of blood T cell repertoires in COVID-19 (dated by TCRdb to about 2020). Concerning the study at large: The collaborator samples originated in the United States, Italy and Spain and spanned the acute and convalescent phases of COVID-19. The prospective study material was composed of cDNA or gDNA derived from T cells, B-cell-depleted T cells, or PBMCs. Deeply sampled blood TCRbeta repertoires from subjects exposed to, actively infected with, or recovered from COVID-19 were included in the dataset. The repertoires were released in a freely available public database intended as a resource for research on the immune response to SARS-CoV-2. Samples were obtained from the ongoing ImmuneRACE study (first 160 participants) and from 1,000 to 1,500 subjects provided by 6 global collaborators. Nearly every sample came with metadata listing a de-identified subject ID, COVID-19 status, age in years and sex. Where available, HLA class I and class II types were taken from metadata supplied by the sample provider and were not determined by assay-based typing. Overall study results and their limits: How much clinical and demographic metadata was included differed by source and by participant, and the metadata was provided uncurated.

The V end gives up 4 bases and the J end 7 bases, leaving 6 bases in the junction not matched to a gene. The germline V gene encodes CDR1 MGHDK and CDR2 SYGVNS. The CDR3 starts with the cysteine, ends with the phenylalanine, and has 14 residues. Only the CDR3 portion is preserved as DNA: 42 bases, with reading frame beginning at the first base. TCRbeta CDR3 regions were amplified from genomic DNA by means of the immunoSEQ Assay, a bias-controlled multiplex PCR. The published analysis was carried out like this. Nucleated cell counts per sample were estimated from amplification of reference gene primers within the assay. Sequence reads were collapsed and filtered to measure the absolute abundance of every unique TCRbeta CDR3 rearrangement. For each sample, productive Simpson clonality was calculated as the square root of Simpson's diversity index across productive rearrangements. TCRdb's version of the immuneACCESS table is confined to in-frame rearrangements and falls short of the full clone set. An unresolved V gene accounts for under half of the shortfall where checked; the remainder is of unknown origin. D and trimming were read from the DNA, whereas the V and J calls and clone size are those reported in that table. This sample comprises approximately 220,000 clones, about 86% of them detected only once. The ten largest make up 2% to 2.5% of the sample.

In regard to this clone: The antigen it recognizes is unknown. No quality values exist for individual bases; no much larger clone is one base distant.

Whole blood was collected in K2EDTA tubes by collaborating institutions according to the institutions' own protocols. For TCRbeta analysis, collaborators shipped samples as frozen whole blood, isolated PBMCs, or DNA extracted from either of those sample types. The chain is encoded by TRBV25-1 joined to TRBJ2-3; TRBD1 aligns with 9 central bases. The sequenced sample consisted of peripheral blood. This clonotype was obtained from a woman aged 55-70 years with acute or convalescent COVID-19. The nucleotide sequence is TGTGCCAGCAGTGTCCAGGACAGGGGAAATACGCAGTATTTT. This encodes CASSVQDRGNTQYF.